These 4 T cell receptor beta chains originate from one sample sequenced in a study of CD8+ T cells in alopecia areata. Extraction and reverse transcription of RNA yielded cDNA as the sequencing template. The assay was immunoSEQ multiplex PCR, and TCRdb's table has in-frame clones only and misses some. The sample shows about 190,000 clones, about 64% of them seen only once. Treatment reported: oral pan-JAK inhibitor, 5-10 mg twice daily. This sample comprised CD4+ T cells sorted from blood, obtained at week 4, from a patient treated with tofacitinib. The receptors were sampled from a human donor with alopecia areata.

Only a few counts were recorded for this clone. This chain uses TRBV7-9 with TRBJ1-6, with D uncertain. Germline V gene data show CDR1 as SEHNR and CDR2 as FQNEAQ (reference sequence). The CDR3 is 12 residues long. Trimming removed 1 base from V and 13 bases from J, with 8 bases in between. CDR3: CASSLESGPLHF. Written as DNA, the CDR3 is TGTGCCAGCAGCTTAGAGTCTGGGCCCCTCCACTTT.

This clone was counted a few times. The rearrangement joins TRBV29-1 to TRBJ1-2; 7 nucleotides match TRBD1. With V trimmed by 7 bases and J by 6 bases, 8 bases remained unmatched. This CDR3 contains 12 residues. CDR1 is SQVTM and CDR2 is ANQGSEA in the germline V gene. The CDR3 loop is CSASGGSDGYTF. Written as DNA, the CDR3 is TGCAGCGCATCAGGGGGTTCGGATGGCTACACCTTC. Full variable domain (rest looked up from reference TRBV29-1 and TRBJ1-2): SAVISQKPSRDICQRGTSLTIQCQVDSQVTMMFWYRQQPGQSLTLIATANQGSEATYESGFVIDKFPISRPNLTFSTLTVSNMSPEDSSIYLCSASGGSDGYTFGSGTRLTVV.

The V and J genes are TRBV4-2 and TRBJ1-2; tentatively, D is TRBD1 (6 bases). The CDR3 runs 16 residues. The germline V gene encodes CDR1 LGHNA and CDR2 YNFKEQ. Trimming left V 3 bases short and J 5 bases short, with 19 bases between. The CDR3 DNA reads as TGTGCCAGCAGCCACGCCGGCGGGACAACGGGTTATGGCTACACCTTC. It is translated as CASSHAGGTTGYGYTF.

This clone came up once. The gene calls are TRBV4-2 and TRBJ2-1, with 7 bases matching TRBD1. Germline V gene sequence: CDR1 LGHNA, CDR2 YNFKEQ. The junction had 6 bases not matched to a gene; V was cut back by 3 bases and J by 7 bases. CDR3 size: 14 residues. CDR3 coding DNA: TGTGCCAGCAGCCATTTTACAGGGGTAAATGAGCAGTTCTTC. Encoded protein: CASSHFTGVNEQFF.